The 7 T cell receptor beta chains in this list originate from one sample, sequenced in a study of cytotoxic CD8 clonotypes in ibrutinib-treated CLL. Assay used: immunoSEQ multiplex PCR; TCRdb lists only in-frame clones, some missing. Counted here are tens of thousands of clones, about three quarters occurring once; the ten biggest clones make up roughly a tenth. Sequences were derived from PBMCs, sampled at disease progression, from a patient treated with ibrutinib. The source of these receptors is a human donor with chronic lymphocytic leukemia.

CDR3 nucleotides: TGCGCCAGCAAGTTGGGGGGGCAAGTTGCTGGAGAGACCCAGTACTTC. Protein sequence: CASKLGGQVAGETQYF. The chain carries TRBV5-1 and TRBJ2-5; tentatively, D is TRBD2 (7 bases). V lost 6 bases, J lost 4 bases, and 22 bases lay in between. Germline lookup yields CDR1 SGHRS and CDR2 YFSETQ. The CDR3 has 16 residues. The full variable domain, in which reference TRBV5-1 and TRBJ2-5 provide the parts outside the CDR3, is KAGVTQTPRYLIKTRGQQVTLSCSPISGHRSVSWYQQTPGQGLQFLFEYFSETQRNKGNFPGRFSGRQFSNSRSEMNVSTLELGDSALYLCASKLGGQVAGETQYFGPGTRLLVL.

A few counts support this clone. This chain links TRBV14 with TRBJ1-4, with a tentative D call TRBD1 (5 bases). CDR1 and CDR2 (germline): SGHDN, FVKESK. Between the trimmed V and J ends, which lost 5 bases and 12 bases, there was a span of 16 bases. This CDR3 is built from 13 residues. This chain's CDR3 is CASSYDLGTELFF. CDR3 bases: TGTGCCAGCAGCTACGATCTTGGGACGGAACTGTTTTTT.

The chain employs TRBV2 and TRBJ2-7; D is unclear. V was trimmed by 1 base and J by 3 bases, leaving 13 bases between them. The germline V gene has CDR1 SNHLY and CDR2 FYNNEI. This CDR3 has 15 amino acids. The CDR3 sequence: CASSEEGSTFYEQYF. The CDR3 DNA sequence: TGTGCCAGCAGTGAAGAGGGCAGCACGTTCTACGAGCAGTACTTC.

The chain has TRBV7-9 and TRBJ2-7; D may match TRBD1 or TRBD2 (5 bases each). This CDR3 is 14 amino acids long. V dropped 3 bases and J dropped 0 bases, with 9 bases sitting between them. Looked up from germline, CDR1 is SEHNR and CDR2 is FQNEAQ (reference sequence). The CDR3 DNA reads TGTGCCAGCAGCTTGGGGGACGTCTCCTACGAGCAGTACTTC. Translated: CASSLGDVSYEQYF.

J is TRBJ1-2 and V is TRBV20-1, with TRBD1 matching 9 bases. In germline, CDR1 is DFQATT, CDR2 SNEGSKA (reference sequence). The CDR3 spans 11 residues. V trimming: 3 bases; J trimming: 8 bases; junction bases outside the gene matches: 1. The CDR3 nucleotides are TGCAGTGCTAGGACAGGGGGAGGCTACACCTTC. It specifies CSARTGGGYTF.

A few counts support this clone. The chain couples TRBV9 to TRBJ1-2, with D uncertain. This CDR3 has 11 residues. Germline V gene lookup returns CDR1 SGDLS and CDR2 YYNGEE. Trimming removed 5 bases at V and 2 bases at J, with 4 bases between. The CDR3 bases are TGTGCCAGCAGAACAAACTATGGCTACACCTTC. Translation: CASRTNYGYTF.

The chain uses TRBV27 and TRBJ2-5; 10 nucleotides align to TRBD2. V dropped 4 bases and J dropped 5; count of bases not matched to a gene: 10. The CDR3 consists of 16 residues. Germline V lookup: CDR1 MNHEY, CDR2 SMNVEV (reference sequence). This CDR3 reads CASSSHPSGSSETQYF. For the CDR3, the DNA is TGTGCCAGCAGTTCCCACCCTAGCGGGAGTTCCGAGACCCAGTACTTC.